Here is one TCR beta chain with its context. Antigen: not known. This entry is derived from a study of shared clonotypes between healthy human individuals. Trimming pared 10 bases from V and 1 base from J, leaving 29 bases between. Germline V gene data show CDR1 as WSHSY and CDR2 as SAAADI. The CDR3 length is 19 residues. Produced via immunoSEQ multiplex PCR; TCRdb's table is partial and in-frame only. The sample holds about 1.9 million clones, 93% seen once. Overall study findings and caveats: Expectations were that clonotype sharing among donors would be affected by sequencing depth.

Positively selected for CCR7, the CD45RO-negative cells used as naive CD8 cells excluded terminally differentiated effector memory CD45RA+ cells. The source of this sequence is a man aged 18 to 35 in good health. Some clones in this sample may be carry-over from other donors' samples. The source material was naive CD8+ T cells from PBMCs. The V and J genes are TRBV10-2 and TRBJ1-5; weak D call: TRBD1 (5 bases). Here the CDR3 reads CAIRSRIDSRKSSNQPQHF. The CDR3 DNA reads TGCGCCATCCGTTCTAGGATCGACAGTCGCAAATCGAGCAATCAGCCCCAGCATTTT.